The entry that follows covers one T cell receptor beta chain sequence. Method: immunoSEQ multiplex PCR; TCRdb's copy keeps in-frame clones and lacks some. The top ten clones hold 7.8% of a sample with 95,000 to 100,000 clones, more than 85% of them seen once. This specimen belongs to a study of control samples from healthy donors and cancer patients. The CDR3 is 16 residues long. J was trimmed by 8 bases and V by 0 bases; bases with no gene match: 10. Germline V gene data show CDR1 as MGHRA and CDR2 as YSYEKL. The clonotype comes from a man aged 25 to 40 in good health. Sequenced: blood. The V call is TRBV4-1, the J call TRBJ2-1; TRBD2 matches at 7 bases. The CDR3 nucleotides are TGCGCCAGCAGCCAAGACTCCAGCGGGGCGTTTTATGAGCAGTTCTTC. Translated: CASSQDSSGAFYEQFF.